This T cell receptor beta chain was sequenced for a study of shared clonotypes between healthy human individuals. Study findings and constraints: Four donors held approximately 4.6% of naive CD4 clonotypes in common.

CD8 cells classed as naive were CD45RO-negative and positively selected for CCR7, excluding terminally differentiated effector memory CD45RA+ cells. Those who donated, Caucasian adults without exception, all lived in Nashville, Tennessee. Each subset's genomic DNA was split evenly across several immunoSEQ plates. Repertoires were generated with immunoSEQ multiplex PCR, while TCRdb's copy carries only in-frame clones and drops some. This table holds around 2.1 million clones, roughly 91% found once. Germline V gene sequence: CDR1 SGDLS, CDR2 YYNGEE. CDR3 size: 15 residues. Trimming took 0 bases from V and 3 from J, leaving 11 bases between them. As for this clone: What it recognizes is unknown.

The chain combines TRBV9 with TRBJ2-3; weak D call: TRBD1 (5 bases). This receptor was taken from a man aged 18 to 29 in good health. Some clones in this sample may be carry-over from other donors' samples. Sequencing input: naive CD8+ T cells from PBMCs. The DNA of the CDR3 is TGTGCCAGCAGCGTAGGGGGCAAAGGGACAGATACGCAGTATTTT. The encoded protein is CASSVGGKGTDTQYF.